These 24 T cell receptor beta chains came from one sample sequenced in a study of lymphopenia after photon versus proton radiotherapy. Sequencing used immunoSEQ multiplex PCR; TCRdb keeps in-frame clones, though not all of them. The sample lists 75,000 to 95,000 clones; about four fifths were seen once. This material consisted of peripheral blood, taken from a patient treated with proton-based radiotherapy. Source of these receptors: a man aged 55 to 69 with pancreatic cancer.

The chain combines TRBV5-5 with TRBJ2-7, with TRBD1 matching over 9 bases. V lost 4 bases, J lost 6 bases, and 11 bases stayed unmatched. CDR3 length: 15 amino acids. Germline CDR1 is SGHKS and CDR2 is YYEKEE (reference sequence). CDR3 region: CASSQATGGLTEQYF. Written as DNA, the CDR3 is TGTGCCAGCAGCCAGGCGACAGGGGGGCTAACCGAGCAGTACTTC. The entire variable domain, with the rest obtained from reference TRBV5-5 and TRBJ2-7, is as follows: DAGVTQSPTHLIKTRGQQVTLRCSPISGHKSVSWYQQVLGQGPQFIFQYYEKEERGRGNFPDRFSARQFPNYSSELNVNALLLGDSALYLCASSQATGGLTEQYFGPGTRLTVT.

V and J are TRBV7-9 and TRBJ1-4; tentative D call: TRBD1 (5 bases). Trimming took off 2 bases at V and 3 bases at J, with 16 bases between the two ends. CDR1 is SEHNR, CDR2 FQNEAQ, per germline (reference sequence). The CDR3 extends over 17 amino acids. The CDR3 coding sequence is TGTGCCAGCAGCTTAAGGCCAGGGATGGGCGCTAATGAAAAACTGTTTTTT. Its protein product is CASSLRPGMGANEKLFF.

This chain uses TRBV28 with TRBJ1-5, with D perhaps matching TRBD1 (6 bases). Trimming shortened V by 6 bases and J by 4 bases, and 10 bases separated the two germline ends. Germline V CDR1 and CDR2: MDHEN, SYDVKM. The CDR3 is made up of 13 amino acids. This CDR3 is CASRDSLNQPQHF. CDR3 nucleotides: TGTGCCAGCAGGGACAGCTTAAATCAGCCCCAGCATTTT.

The chain combines TRBV6-1 with TRBJ2-3; TRBD2 aligns across 10 bases. CDR1 is MNHNS and CDR2 is SASEGT in the germline V gene. This CDR3 has 13 amino acids. The J segment lost 6 bases and the V segment lost 7 bases, leaving 4 bases of the junction unmatched. This chain's CDR3 is CASTSGSWDTQYF. The CDR3 DNA follows: TGTGCCAGCACTAGCGGGAGTTGGGATACGCAGTATTTT.

The V gene is TRBV21-1, the J gene TRBJ2-7; no check of the table's D call, TRBD2, against the DNA was made. TRBV21-1 is shown as a pseudogene. The CDR3 has 14 amino acids. The CDR3 loop reads CASRIAGGDYEQYF. CDR3 nucleotide sequence: TGTGCCAGCCGCATAGCGGGAGGAGACTACGAGCAGTACTTC.

The J gene is TRBJ1-5, the V gene TRBV28; D unresolved. The V end was cut by 3 bases, the J end by 6 bases, with 18 bases between. Germline CDR1 MDHEN, CDR2 SYDVKM. The CDR3 runs to 16 residues. In DNA form, the CDR3 reads TGTGCCAGCAGTTTTTTGGGTTTCGGGTCAGCTCAGCCCCAGCATTTT. As protein: CASSFLGFGSAQPQHF.

The rearrangement joins TRBV25-1 to TRBJ2-7; D could derive from TRBD1 or TRBD2 (6 bases each). Looked up from germline, CDR1 is MGHDK and CDR2 is SYGVNS. Trimming pared 8 bases from V and 1 base from J, leaving 18 bases between. The CDR3 runs to 15 residues. The CDR3 reads CASLPNGGTSYEQYF. Written as DNA, the CDR3 is TGTGCCAGCCTTCCCAACGGCGGGACATCCTACGAGCAGTACTTC.

The CDR3 is CASRGKNIQYF. The DNA of the CDR3 is TGTGCCAGCAGGGGGAAAAACATTCAGTACTTC. The chain has TRBV5-5 and TRBJ2-4; D remains ambiguous. From germline, CDR1 is SGHKS and CDR2 YYEKEE (reference sequence). V lost 5 bases and J lost 4, with 4 bases in between. This CDR3 has 11 residues.

The chain carries TRBV27 and TRBJ2-5; D is perhaps TRBD2 (6 bases). V was cut by 7 bases and J by 5 bases, with 17 bases left in between. CDR3 length: 14 residues. Germline V gene lookup returns CDR1 MNHEY and CDR2 SMNVEV (reference sequence). The CDR3 loop reads CASKGIREAETQYF. CDR3 nucleotide sequence: TGTGCCAGCAAGGGGATCAGGGAGGCGGAGACCCAGTACTTC.

V and J are TRBV29-1 and TRBJ2-2; no definite D call. CDR1 is SQVTM and CDR2 is ANQGSEA in the germline V gene. The CDR3 runs 13 residues. V was trimmed by 7 bases and J by 0 bases, leaving 9 bases between them. CDR3 amino acids: CSARPSNTGELFF. The CDR3 DNA sequence: TGCAGCGCCCGCCCATCGAACACCGGGGAGCTGTTTTTT.

This clone was observed a single time. V usage is TRBV6-4 and J usage is TRBJ2-1; 7 nucleotides agree with TRBD2. The length of the CDR3 is 18 residues. Germline-derived CDR1 and CDR2 are MRHNA and SNTAGT. J gave up 0 bases and V 2 bases, and 10 bases lay outside the gene matches. CDR3 bases: TGTGCCAGCAGTGACGGGATGGTAGCGGGTTCCTCCTACAATGAGCAGTTCTTC. The encoded protein is CASSDGMVAGSSYNEQFF.

This clone appeared once. The V call is TRBV29-1, the J call TRBJ1-3; the D gene is possibly TRBD1 (6 bases). The CDR3 is 17 amino acids. V gave up 7 bases and J gave up 2 bases, with 24 bases separating them. Germline CDR1 and CDR2: SQVTM and ANQGSEA. The chain's CDR3 is CSALRGGTQQTGNTIYF. The CDR3 DNA is TGCAGCGCACTTAGGGGGGGGACCCAGCAAACTGGAAACACCATATATTTT.

The chain has TRBV28 and TRBJ2-7; no definite D call. The CDR3 is made up of 14 amino acids. Deletions cut 7 bases from V and 5 bases from J, with 18 bases between. From germline, CDR1 is MDHEN and CDR2 SYDVKM. The CDR3 coding sequence is TGTGCCAGCATCGATACCCCTTCCCGTAACGAGCAGTACTTC. Translated: CASIDTPSRNEQYF.

The rearrangement links TRBV28 to TRBJ1-1, with D tentatively TRBD1 (6 bases). The germline gives CDR1 MDHEN, CDR2 SYDVKM. The length of the CDR3 is 13 residues. V was cut by 2 bases and J by 5 bases, with 9 bases left in between. CDR3 sequence: CASSLQGSTEAFF. Here the CDR3 DNA reads TGTGCCAGCAGTTTACAGGGGAGTACTGAAGCTTTCTTT. Using reference TRBV28 and TRBJ1-1 for the parts outside the CDR3, the full variable domain is DVKVTQSSRYLVKRTGEKVFLECVQDMDHENMFWYRQDPGLGLRLIYFSYDVKMKEKGDIPEGYSVSREKKERFSLILESASTNQTSMYLCASSLQGSTEAFFGQGTRLTVV.

J is TRBJ2-3 and V is TRBV13, with D hard to call. Trimming shortened V by 5 bases and J by 2 bases, and 5 bases separated the two germline ends. CDR1 and CDR2 (germline): PRHDT, FYEKMQ (reference sequence). The CDR3 loop spans 12 amino acids. The chain's CDR3 is CASSTHTDTQYF. CDR3 in DNA: TGTGCCAGCAGCACCCACACAGATACGCAGTATTTT.

The chain employs TRBV5-1 and TRBJ2-1; 13 bases fit TRBD2. The CDR3 is 16 residues long. The V gene's germline CDR1 is SGHRS and CDR2 YFSETQ. After removal of 3 bases from V and 6 bases from J, the junction contained 6 bases not matched to a gene. The CDR3 spells CASSYAGTSGTNEQFF. Written as DNA, the CDR3 is TGCGCCAGCAGCTACGCCGGGACTAGCGGGACCAATGAGCAGTTCTTC. The full variable domain, rest sourced from reference TRBV5-1 and TRBJ2-1, is KAGVTQTPRYLIKTRGQQVTLSCSPISGHRSVSWYQQTPGQGLQFLFEYFSETQRNKGNFPGRFSGRQFSNSRSEMNVSTLELGDSALYLCASSYAGTSGTNEQFFGPGTRLTVL.

The chain combines TRBV4-1 with TRBJ2-2, with TRBD1 identical over 7 bases. V lost 4 bases, J lost 4 bases, and 6 bases stayed unmatched. The germline V gene encodes CDR1 MGHRA and CDR2 YSYEKL. The CDR3 totals 15 residues. CDR3 in DNA: TGCGCCAGCAGCCGACCGGGACAGACCACCGGGGAGCTGTTTTTT. Protein: CASSRPGQTTGELFF.

The rearrangement joins TRBV6-1 to TRBJ2-1; 14 bases map to TRBD2. The CDR3 extends over 15 amino acids. The V gene end was trimmed by 6 bases and the J gene end by 10 bases; junction bases not matched to a gene: 8. Germline-derived CDR1 and CDR2 are MNHNS and SASEGT. The CDR3 DNA follows: TGTGCCAGCAGAGCCGGGACTAGCGGGAGCCTGGAGCAGTTCTTC. Protein: CASRAGTSGSLEQFF.

In its sample, this clone was seen a few times. This rearrangement joins TRBV30 to TRBJ1-4; D perhaps matches TRBD1 (5 bases). The germline CDR1 and CDR2 sequences are GTSNPN and SVGIG (reference sequence). The CDR3 extends over 12 amino acids. Trimming stripped 2 bases from V and 5 bases from J, with 6 bases between. The CDR3 bases are TGTGCCTGGAGTCACAGGAATGAAAAACTGTTTTTT. As protein: CAWSHRNEKLFF.

J is TRBJ2-7 and V is TRBV27; D remains ambiguous. This CDR3 is built from 11 residues. The V and J ends lost 8 bases and 8 bases respectively, with 13 bases between them. CDR1 is MNHEY and CDR2 is SMNVEV in the germline V gene (reference sequence). The CDR3 loop reads CASRHVGQQYF. In nucleotides, the CDR3 is TGTGCCAGCCGCCATGTTGGTCAGCAGTACTTC.

There are a few counts of this clone. The chain links TRBV28 to TRBJ1-5, with 7 positions matching TRBD1. The CDR3 consists of 16 residues. V shed 4 bases, J shed 3 bases, and the junction held 9 bases outside the gene matches. The germline V gene has CDR1 MDHEN and CDR2 SYDVKM. The CDR3 sequence is CASSSLQGLDNQPQHF. The CDR3 DNA reads TGTGCCAGCAGTTCTCTACAGGGGCTAGACAATCAGCCCCAGCATTTT.

This chain joins TRBV13 and TRBJ2-5; D ambiguous. The V gene's germline CDR1 is PRHDT and CDR2 FYEKMQ (reference sequence). This CDR3 contains 13 residues. V shed 4 bases and J shed 5 bases, with 11 bases lying between them. The CDR3 DNA reads TGTGCCAGCAGCTCTCCATCGGAGGAGACCCAGTACTTC. Its protein product is CASSSPSEETQYF.

The V gene is TRBV7-3, the J gene TRBJ2-7; 10 bases are a match to TRBD2. V lost 4 bases to trimming and J lost 6 bases; unmatched junction nucleotides: 6. This CDR3 has 14 amino acids. Germline CDR1 is SGHTA and CDR2 is FQGTGA. This CDR3 reads CASSSSGRAGEQYF. CDR3 sequence (DNA): TGTGCCAGCAGCTCAAGCGGGAGGGCGGGCGAGCAGTACTTC.

V and J are TRBV5-1 and TRBJ2-2, with 10 bases identical to TRBD2. V trimming: 1 base; J trimming: 0 bases; junction bases outside the gene matches: 0. Germline V gene sequence: CDR1 SGHRS, CDR2 YFSETQ. CDR3 size: 16 residues. The CDR3 DNA reads as TGCGCCAGCAGCTTGACTAGCGGGACGAACACCGGGGAGCTGTTTTTT. Its protein product is CASSLTSGTNTGELFF.